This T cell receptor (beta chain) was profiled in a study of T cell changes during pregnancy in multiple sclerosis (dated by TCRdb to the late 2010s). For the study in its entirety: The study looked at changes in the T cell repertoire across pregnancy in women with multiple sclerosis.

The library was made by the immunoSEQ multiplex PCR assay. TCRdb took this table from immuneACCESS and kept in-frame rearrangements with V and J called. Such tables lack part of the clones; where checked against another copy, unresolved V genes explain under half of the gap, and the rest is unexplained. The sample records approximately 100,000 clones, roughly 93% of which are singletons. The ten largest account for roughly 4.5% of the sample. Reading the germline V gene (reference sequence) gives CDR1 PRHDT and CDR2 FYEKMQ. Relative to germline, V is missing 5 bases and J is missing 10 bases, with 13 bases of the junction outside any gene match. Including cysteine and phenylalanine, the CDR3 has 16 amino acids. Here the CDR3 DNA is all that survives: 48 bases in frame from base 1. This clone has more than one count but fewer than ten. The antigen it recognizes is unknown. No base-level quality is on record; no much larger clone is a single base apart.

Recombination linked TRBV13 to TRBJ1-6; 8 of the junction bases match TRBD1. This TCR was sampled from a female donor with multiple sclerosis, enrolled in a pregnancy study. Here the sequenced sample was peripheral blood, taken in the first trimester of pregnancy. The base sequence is TGTGCCAGCAGCGGACCTCCCAGGGGGCGGGGGTCACCCCTCCACTTT. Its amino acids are CASSGPPRGRGSPLHF.